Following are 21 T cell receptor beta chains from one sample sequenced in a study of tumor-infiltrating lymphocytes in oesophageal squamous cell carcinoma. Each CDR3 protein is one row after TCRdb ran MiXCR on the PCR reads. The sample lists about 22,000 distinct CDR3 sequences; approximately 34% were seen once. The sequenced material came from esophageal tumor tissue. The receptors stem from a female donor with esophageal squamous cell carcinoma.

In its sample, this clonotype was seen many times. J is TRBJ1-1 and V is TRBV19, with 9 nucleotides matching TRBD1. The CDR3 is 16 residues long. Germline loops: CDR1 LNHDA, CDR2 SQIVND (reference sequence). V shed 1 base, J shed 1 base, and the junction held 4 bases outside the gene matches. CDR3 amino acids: CASSIAGQGSNTEAFF. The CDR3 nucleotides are TGTGCCAGTAGTATAGCGGGACAGGGTTCGAACACTGAAGCTTTCTTT.

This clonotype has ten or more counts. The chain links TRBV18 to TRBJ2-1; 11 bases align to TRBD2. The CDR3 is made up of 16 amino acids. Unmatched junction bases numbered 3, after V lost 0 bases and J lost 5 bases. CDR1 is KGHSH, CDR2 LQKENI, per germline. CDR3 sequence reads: CASSPPMTSGNNEQFF. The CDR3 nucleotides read TGTGCCAGCTCACCACCGATGACTAGCGGGAACAATGAGCAGTTCTTC. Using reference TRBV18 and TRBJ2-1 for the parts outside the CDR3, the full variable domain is NAGVMQNPRHLVRRRGQEARLRCSPMKGHSHVYWYRQLPEEGLKFMVYLQKENIIDESGMPKERFSAEFPKEGPSILRIQQVVRGDSAAYFCASSPPMTSGNNEQFFGPGTRLTVL.

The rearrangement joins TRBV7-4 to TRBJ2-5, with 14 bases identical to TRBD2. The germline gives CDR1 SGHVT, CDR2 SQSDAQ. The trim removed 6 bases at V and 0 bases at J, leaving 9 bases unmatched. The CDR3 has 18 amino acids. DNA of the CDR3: TGTGCCAGCAGACTGACGGGACTAGCGGGGGAGTACCAAGAGACCCAGTACTTC. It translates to CASRLTGLAGEYQETQYF.

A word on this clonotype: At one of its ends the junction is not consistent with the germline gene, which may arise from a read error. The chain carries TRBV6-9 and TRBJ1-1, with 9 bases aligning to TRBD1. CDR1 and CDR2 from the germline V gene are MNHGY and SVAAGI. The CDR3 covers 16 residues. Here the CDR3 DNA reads TGTGTCAGCAGGGCTGGGACAGGGAGACAGAACACTGAAGCTTTCTTT. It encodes CVSRAGTGRQNTEAFF.

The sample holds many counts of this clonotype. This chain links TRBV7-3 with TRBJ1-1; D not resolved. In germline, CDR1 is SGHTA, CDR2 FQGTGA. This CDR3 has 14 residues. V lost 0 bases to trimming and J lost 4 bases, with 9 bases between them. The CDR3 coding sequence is TGTGCCAGCAGCTTAACCGGGGAGTCCACTGAAGCTTTCTTT. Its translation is CASSLTGESTEAFF. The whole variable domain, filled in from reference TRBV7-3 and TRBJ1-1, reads GAGVSQTPSNKVTEKGKYVELRCDPISGHTALYWYRQSLGQGPEFLIYFQGTGAADDSGLPNDRFFAVRPEGSVSTLKIQRTERGDSAVYLCASSLTGESTEAFFGQGTRLTVV.

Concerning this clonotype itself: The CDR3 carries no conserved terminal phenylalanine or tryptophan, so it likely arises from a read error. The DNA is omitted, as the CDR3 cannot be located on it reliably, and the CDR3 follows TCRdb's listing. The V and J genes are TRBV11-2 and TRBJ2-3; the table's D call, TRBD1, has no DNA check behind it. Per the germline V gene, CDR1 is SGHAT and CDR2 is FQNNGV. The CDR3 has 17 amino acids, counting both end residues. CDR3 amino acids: CASSLDWGTSYEQYFGP.

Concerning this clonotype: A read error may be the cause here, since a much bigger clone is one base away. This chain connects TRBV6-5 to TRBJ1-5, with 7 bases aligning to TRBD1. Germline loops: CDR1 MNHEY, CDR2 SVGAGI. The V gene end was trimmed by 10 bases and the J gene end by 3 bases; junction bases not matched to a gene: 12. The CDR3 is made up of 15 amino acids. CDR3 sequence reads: CANRPRQGYNQPQHF. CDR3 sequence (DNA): TGTGCCAACAGACCCCGACAGGGCTACAATCAGCCCCAGCATTTT.

The CDR3 region is CASSLVPSGSGQYF. CDR3 DNA sequence: TGTGCCAGCAGCTTAGTCCCCAGCGGGTCTGGGCAGTACTTC. This rearrangement joins TRBV7-6 to TRBJ2-3, with D perhaps matching TRBD2 (6 bases). The assigned J gene may be wrong: the sequence end matches TRBJ2-7 better. Germline V gene sequence: CDR1 SGHVS, CDR2 FNYEAQ. This CDR3 is built from 14 residues.

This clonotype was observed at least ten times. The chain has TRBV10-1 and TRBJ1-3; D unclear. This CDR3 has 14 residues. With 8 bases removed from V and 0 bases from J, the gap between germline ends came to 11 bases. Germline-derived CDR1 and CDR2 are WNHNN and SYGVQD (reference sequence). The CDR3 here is CASGSGHSGNTIYF. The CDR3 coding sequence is TGCGCCAGCGGTTCCGGGCACTCTGGAAACACCATATATTTT.

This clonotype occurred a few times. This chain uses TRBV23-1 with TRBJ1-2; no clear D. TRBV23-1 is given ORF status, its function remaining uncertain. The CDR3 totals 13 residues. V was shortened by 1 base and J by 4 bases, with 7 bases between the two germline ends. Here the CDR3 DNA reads TGCGCCAGCAGTCAATATAGGCCCTATGGCTACACCTTC. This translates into CASSQYRPYGYTF.

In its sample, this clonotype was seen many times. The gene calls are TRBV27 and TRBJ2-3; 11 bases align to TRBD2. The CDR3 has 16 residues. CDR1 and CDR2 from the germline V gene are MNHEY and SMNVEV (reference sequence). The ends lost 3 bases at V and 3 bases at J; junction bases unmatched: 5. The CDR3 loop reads CASSLQLAGGTDTQYF. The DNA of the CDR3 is TGTGCCAGCAGTTTGCAGCTAGCGGGAGGAACAGATACGCAGTATTTT.

This CDR3 is CASSETTLGETQYF. CDR3 DNA: TGTGCCAGCAGTGAAACTACACTCGGTGAGACCCAGTACTTC. The gene calls are TRBV2 and TRBJ2-5; D call uncertain. The germline V gene encodes CDR1 SNHLY and CDR2 FYNNEI. This CDR3 is built from 14 residues. The V end lost 2 bases, the J end lost 5 bases, and 12 bases lay between the germline ends.

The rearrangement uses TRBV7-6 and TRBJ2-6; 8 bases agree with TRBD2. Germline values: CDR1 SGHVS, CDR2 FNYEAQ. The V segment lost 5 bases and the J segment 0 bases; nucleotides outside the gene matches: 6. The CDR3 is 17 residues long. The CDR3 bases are TGTGCCAGCAGCACCGGGACTAGAACCTCTGGGGCCAACGTCCTGACTTTC. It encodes CASSTGTRTSGANVLTF.

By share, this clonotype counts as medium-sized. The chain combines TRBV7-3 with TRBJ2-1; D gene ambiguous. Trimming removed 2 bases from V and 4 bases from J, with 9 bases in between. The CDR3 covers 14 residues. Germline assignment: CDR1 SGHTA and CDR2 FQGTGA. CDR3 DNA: TGTGCCAGCAGCTTAGGGCCTCCTTACAATGAGCAGTTCTTC. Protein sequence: CASSLGPPYNEQFF.

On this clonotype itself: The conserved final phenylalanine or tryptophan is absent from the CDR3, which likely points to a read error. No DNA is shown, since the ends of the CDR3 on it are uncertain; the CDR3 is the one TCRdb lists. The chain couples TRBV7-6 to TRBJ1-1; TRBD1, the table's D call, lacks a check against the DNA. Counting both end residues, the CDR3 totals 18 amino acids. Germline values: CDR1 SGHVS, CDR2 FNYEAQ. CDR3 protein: CAVRPGRGLLTTSSTSAP.

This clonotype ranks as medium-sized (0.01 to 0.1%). The CDR3 here is CASSLPGLASQEYF. The CDR3 DNA reads as TGTGCCAGCAGCTTGCCGGGACTAGCAAGCCAGGAGTACTTC. This sequence joins TRBV7-8 and TRBJ2-7; 9 bases are shared with TRBD2. The CDR3 is 14 amino acids. CDR1 is SGHVS, CDR2 FQNEAQ, per germline. With 3 bases clipped from V and 11 bases from J, the junction kept 11 bases outside the gene matches.

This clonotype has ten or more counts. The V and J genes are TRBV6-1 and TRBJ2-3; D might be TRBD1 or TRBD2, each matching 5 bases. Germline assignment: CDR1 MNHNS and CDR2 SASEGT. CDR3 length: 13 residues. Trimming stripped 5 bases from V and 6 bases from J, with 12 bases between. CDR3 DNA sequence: TGTGCCAGCAGTCTCGGGGACGGCGATACGCAGTATTTT. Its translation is CASSLGDGDTQYF.

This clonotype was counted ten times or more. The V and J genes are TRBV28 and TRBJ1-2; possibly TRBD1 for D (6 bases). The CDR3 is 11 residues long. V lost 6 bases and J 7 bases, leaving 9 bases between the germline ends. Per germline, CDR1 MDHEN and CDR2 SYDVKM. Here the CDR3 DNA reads TGTGCCAGCAGCCAGGGGTCTGGCTACACCTTC. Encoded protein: CASSQGSGYTF.

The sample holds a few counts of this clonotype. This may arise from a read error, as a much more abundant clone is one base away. The CDR3 loop reads CASSSAEGRRYNEQYF. CDR3 coding DNA: TGTGCCAGCAGTTCCGCTGAAGGGCGTCGCTACAATGAGCAGTACTTC. The chain is built from TRBV27 and TRBJ2-4; D is undetermined. This CDR3 is 16 amino acids long. V was trimmed by 4 bases and J by 13 bases, leaving 26 bases between them. Per germline, CDR1 MNHEY and CDR2 SMNVEV (reference sequence).

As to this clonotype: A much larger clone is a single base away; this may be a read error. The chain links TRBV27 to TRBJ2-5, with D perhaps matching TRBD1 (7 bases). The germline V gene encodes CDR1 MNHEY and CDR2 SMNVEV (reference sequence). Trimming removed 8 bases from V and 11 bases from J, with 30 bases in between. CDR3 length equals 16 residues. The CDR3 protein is CASGPGGLISYNEQYF. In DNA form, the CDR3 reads TGTGCCAGCGGCCCAGGGGGACTCATCTCCTACAATGAGCAGTACTTC.

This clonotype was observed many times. In nucleotides, the CDR3 is TGTGCCAGCAGTTCGCGGACTAGCGGGAGCGGGTACAATGAGCAGTTCTTC. Protein sequence: CASSSRTSGSGYNEQFF. This rearrangement joins TRBV6-1 to TRBJ2-1, with 13 bases fitting TRBD2. Germline CDR1 is MNHNS and CDR2 is SASEGT. V trimming: 5 bases; J trimming: 4 bases; junction bases outside the gene matches: 8. This CDR3 has 17 residues.